The T cell receptor (beta chain) under discussion was sequenced for a study of beta chain features in type 1 diabetes. There are a few counts of this clone. Its antigen is currently unknown. Investigators reverse transcribed all isolated RNA, so they sequenced expressed TCRB transcripts. Produced via immunoSEQ multiplex PCR; TCRdb's table is partial and in-frame only. The data hold hundreds of thousands of clones, with roughly 15% observed a single time. V lost 3 bases to trimming and J lost 7 bases; unmatched junction nucleotides: 9. This CDR3 is 15 amino acids long. Per germline, CDR1 GTSNPN and CDR2 SVGIG (reference sequence). Overall study findings and caveats: The naive, central memory and Treg TCRB repertoires showed an apparent similarity that was greater among patients than among healthy donors. Lower insertion and higher deletion counts appeared at VDJ junctions in type 1 diabetes patients.

This TCR was recovered from a man aged 30 to 39 in good health. The sequenced sample was central memory CD4+ T cells from blood. This sequence joins TRBV30 and TRBJ2-2; TRBD2 aligns across 9 bases. The CDR3 region is CAWRPLAGLIGELFF. CDR3 sequence (DNA): TGTGCCTGGAGACCCCTAGCGGGACTTATCGGGGAGCTGTTTTTT. Using reference TRBV30 and TRBJ2-2 for the parts outside the CDR3, the full variable domain is SQTIHQWPATLVQPVGSPLSLECTVEGTSNPNLYWYRQAAGRGLQLLFYSVGIGQISSEVPQNLSASRPQDRQFILSSKKLLLSDSGFYLCAWRPLAGLIGELFFGEGSRLTVL.